These 8 T cell receptor beta chains were all obtained from the same sample, sequenced in a study of blood T cell repertoires in COVID-19. TCRdb's copy holds only in-frame clones and misses some; the assay was immunoSEQ multiplex PCR. The profile shows 280,000 or so clones, approximately 85% of them singletons. Sequences were obtained from PBMCs or T cells enriched from blood (not recorded which). The source of these receptors is a man aged 25 to 45 who had recovered from COVID-19.

The rearrangement joins TRBV4-2 to TRBJ2-3; 9 bases are shared with TRBD2. J lost 3 bases, V lost 1 base, and 14 bases had no gene match. This CDR3 has 19 residues. CDR1 and CDR2 from the germline V gene are LGHNA and YNFKEQ. The CDR3 is CASSQGFAGGYLTTDTQYF. The CDR3 DNA follows: TGTGCCAGCAGCCAAGGGTTTGCGGGGGGGTATTTAACGACAGATACGCAGTATTTT.

The chain couples TRBV6-1 to TRBJ1-1, with a tentative D call TRBD1 (6 bases). The CDR3 totals 15 residues. Per germline, CDR1 MNHNS and CDR2 SASEGT. V was trimmed by 2 bases and J by 0 bases, leaving 10 bases between them. CDR3 sequence (DNA): TGTGCCAGCAGTGAATCCGGACAGATGAACACTGAAGCTTTCTTT. It translates to CASSESGQMNTEAFF.

The CDR3 DNA reads TGTGCCAGCAGCCAACCCGCGTTGTCAGGGGTAGACGAGCAGTACTTC. This encodes CASSQPALSGVDEQYF. This chain connects TRBV13 to TRBJ2-7; weak D call: TRBD1 (6 bases). Germline CDR1 PRHDT, CDR2 FYEKMQ (reference sequence). Deletions cut 5 bases from V and 5 bases from J, with 22 bases between. The CDR3 is made up of 16 amino acids.

The V gene is TRBV7-3, the J gene TRBJ2-7; TRBD2 agrees at 9 bases. The V segment lost 3 bases and the J segment 5 bases; nucleotides outside the gene matches: 5. The CDR3 covers 14 residues. The germline gives CDR1 SGHTA, CDR2 FQGTGA. CDR3 residues: CASSFSGGVDEQYF. CDR3 in DNA: TGTGCCAGCAGCTTTAGCGGGGGTGTGGACGAGCAGTACTTC.

The chain joins TRBV7-3 to TRBJ2-1, with 8 bases aligning to TRBD2. The germline V gene encodes CDR1 SGHTA and CDR2 FQGTGA. The trim removed 1 base at V and 10 bases at J, leaving 3 bases unmatched. CDR3 length: 13 residues. CDR3 sequence: CASSLIIAGEQFF. CDR3 DNA sequence: TGTGCCAGCAGCTTAATTATAGCGGGAGAGCAGTTCTTC.

The chain has TRBV5-1 and TRBJ1-1; tentative D call: TRBD1 (5 bases). Germline V gives CDR1 SGHRS, CDR2 YFSETQ. V dropped 6 bases and J dropped 1 base, with 13 bases sitting between them. This CDR3 is 14 amino acids long. CDR3 in DNA: TGCGCCAGCACCGATACCACAGGGAACACTGAAGCTTTCTTT. Amino acids: CASTDTTGNTEAFF. The complete variable domain, with remaining parts taken from reference TRBV5-1 and TRBJ1-1, reads KAGVTQTPRYLIKTRGQQVTLSCSPISGHRSVSWYQQTPGQGLQFLFEYFSETQRNKGNFPGRFSGRQFSNSRSEMNVSTLELGDSALYLCASTDTTGNTEAFFGQGTRLTVV.

The chain couples TRBV5-1 to TRBJ2-3; 12 bases match TRBD2. CDR1 SGHRS and CDR2 YFSETQ come from the germline V gene. CDR3 length: 16 amino acids. With 6 bases clipped from V and 4 bases from J, the junction kept 9 bases outside the gene matches. CDR3 amino acids: CASIAEGLAGSDTQYF. The CDR3, as DNA: TGCGCCAGCATTGCCGAGGGACTAGCGGGCTCAGATACGCAGTATTTT.

The chain is built from TRBV28 and TRBJ1-2; a weak D match, TRBD1 (5 bases). CDR1 MDHEN and CDR2 SYDVKM come from the germline V gene. V lost 10 bases and J lost 2, with 14 bases in between. This CDR3 spans 13 amino acids. CDR3 in DNA: TGTGCCACCACCGGGGGAGTGAACTATGGCTACACCTTC. It encodes CATTGGVNYGYTF.